A selection of T cell receptor beta chains follows, all from one sample in a study of blood T cell repertoires in COVID-19. Profiled with immunoSEQ multiplex PCR; TCRdb holds only in-frame clones, not every one. Of 97,000 or so clones listed, 70% to 80% are singletons. The sequencing input was peripheral blood. The receptors derive from a man aged 60-69 years with active or convalescent COVID-19. Each CDR3 is given with its conserved first and last residue. A D gene is named only where the DNA matches it firmly. Size is stated for part of the rows, as once, few or many counts, or as a class when the clone is expanded.

v_call	j_call	clone_size	d_call	cdr3_aa	cdr3_nt
TRBV7-2	TRBJ1-2	-	TRBD1	CASSGRQGNYGYTF	TGTGCCAGCAGCGGAAGACAGGGTAACTATGGCTACACCTTC
TRBV6-5	TRBJ2-1	-	-	CASSYDISSSYNEQFF	TGTGCCAGCAGTTACGACATATCGAGCTCCTACAATGAGCAGTTCTTC
TRBV10-3	TRBJ1-2	-	TRBD1	CAISESDRAGGYTF	TGTGCCATCAGTGAGTCCGACAGGGCGGGGGGCTACACCTTC
TRBV7-2	TRBJ1-4	-	-	CASSRRVLQKLFF	TGTGCCAGCAGTCGCCGGGTGCTCCAAAAACTGTTTTTT
TRBV6-6	TRBJ2-3	-	-	CASSPLGRRAADTQYF	TGTGCCAGCAGCCCGCTCGGGCGGAGGGCGGCAGATACGCAGTATTTT
TRBV18	TRBJ1-1	-	-	CASSPQGSSNTEAFF	TGTGCCAGCTCACCGCAGGGGTCATCGAACACTGAAGCTTTCTTT
TRBV5-1	TRBJ2-1	-	TRBD2	CASSLSSGSWGNEQFF	TGCGCCAGCAGCTTATCTAGCGGGAGCTGGGGCAATGAGCAGTTCTTC
TRBV7-9	TRBJ2-2	-	TRBD2	CASSPPGGSGELFF	TGTGCCAGCAGCCCCCCGGGAGGCTCCGGGGAGCTGTTTTTT
TRBV7-9	TRBJ2-2	-	TRBD1	CASSPLPGDRGTGELFF	TGTGCCAGCAGCCCTCTTCCCGGGGACAGAGGCACCGGGGAGCTGTTTTTT
TRBV5-1	TRBJ2-6	-	TRBD1	CASRPGQGARGANVLTF	TGCGCCAGCAGACCGGGACAGGGGGCGCGGGGGGCCAACGTCCTGACTTTC
TRBV7-6	TRBJ2-1	few	TRBD2	CASEQLQTSAFNEQFF	TGTGCCAGCGAACAGCTCCAGACTAGCGCATTCAATGAGCAGTTCTTC
TRBV5-8	TRBJ2-3	-	TRBD2	CASIREGLPTDTQYF	TGTGCCAGCATTCGGGAGGGCCTCCCGACAGATACGCAGTATTTT
TRBV5-8	TRBJ2-4	-	-	CASSLGQIIAKNIQYF	TGTGCCAGCAGCTTGGGGCAGATAATAGCCAAAAACATTCAGTACTTC
TRBV7-8	TRBJ2-5	-	TRBD2	CASSATSGVETQYF	TGTGCCAGCAGCGCTACTAGCGGGGTAGAGACCCAGTACTTC
TRBV2	TRBJ1-4	-	-	CASSEPVNQDEKLFF	TGTGCCAGCAGTGAACCAGTAAACCAAGATGAAAAACTGTTTTTT
TRBV5-4	TRBJ1-2	-	TRBD1	CASGRGRNQGYTF	TGTGCCAGCGGCAGGGGGCGTAATCAGGGCTACACCTTC
TRBV28	TRBJ2-7	-	TRBD2	CASSLQTSGRAAQYF	TGTGCCAGCAGTCTACAGACTAGCGGGAGGGCCGCGCAGTACTTC
TRBV28	TRBJ2-1	-	TRBD2	CASRTSGIIYNEQFF	TGTGCCAGCAGAACCAGCGGGATAATCTACAATGAGCAGTTCTTC
TRBV4-1	TRBJ2-3	-	TRBD2	CASSLAGGTDTQYF	TGCGCCAGCAGCTTAGCGGGAGGAACAGATACGCAGTATTTT
TRBV15	TRBJ1-5	-	TRBD1	CATSRDRGNQPQHF	TGTGCCACCAGTCGGGACAGGGGCAATCAGCCCCAGCATTTT
TRBV27	TRBJ1-5	-	TRBD1	CASSLGTGGNQPQHF	TGTGCCAGCAGCCTTGGGACAGGGGGCAATCAGCCCCAGCATTTT
TRBV12-3/TRBV12-4	TRBJ2-7	-	TRBD1	CASTWTGVHEQYF	TGTGCCAGCACGTGGACAGGGGTCCACGAGCAGTACTTC